A single TCR beta chain is shown here with its context. Its antigen remains unidentified. The CDR3 sequence is 16 residues long. With 2 bases removed from V and 7 bases from J, the gap between germline ends came to 21 bases. Germline lookup yields CDR1 MGHRA and CDR2 YSYEKL. CD45RA+ naive and CD45RA-negative memory subsets were separated from CD4+ cells. This sample is part of a study of shared clonotypes between healthy human individuals. Study-level background: The donor pool was made up of two women and a few men aged 18 to 49. General observations from the study: An expected dependence of interdonor clonotype sharing on sequencing depth was noted. A generally larger estimated richness was seen in naive subsets than in memory subsets.

Libraries were prepared by immunoSEQ multiplex PCR; TCRdb keeps only in-frame clonotypes and omits some of them. Among 2 million to 2.5 million clones, approximately 94% were seen once, and the ten largest hold 0.1% to 0.15%. What was sequenced was naive CD4+ T cells sorted from blood. The subset denotes: CD45RA+ positively selected. The J gene is TRBJ2-7, the V gene TRBV4-1, with D possibly being TRBD2 (5 bases). The source is a man aged 18 to 29 in good health. CDR3: CASSQTPEAGPREQYF. The DNA of the CDR3 is TGCGCCAGCAGCCAAACCCCGGAGGCTGGTCCTAGGGAGCAGTACTTC.